These T cell receptor beta chains were read from a single sample in a study of metastatic and nonmetastatic thyroid tumors. Through MiXCR, TCRdb re-clonotyped the PCR reads. The sample has approximately 12,000 clones; approximately 32% are singletons. The sample taken for sequencing was tumor tissue. These receptors were taken from a female donor with papillary thyroid cancer or a benign thyroid nodule (not recorded which). Some clones in this sample may be carry-over from other donors' samples. The CDR3 runs from the conserved cysteine through the conserved F or W. D genes are given only for firm matches. Not every row has a clone size; where given, it reads once, few, many or a size class.

TRBD1	TRBV20-1	TRBJ1-6	.	CSAPGTGPNSPLHF	TGCAGTGCACCCGGGACAGGGCCAAATTCACCCCTCCACTTT
TRBD1	TRBV27	TRBJ2-7	.	CASSLWTGGYEQYF	TGTGCCAGCAGTTTATGGACAGGGGGCTACGAGCAGTACTTC
TRBD1	TRBV6-1	TRBJ1-1	few	CASSPRTGPNTEAFF	TGTGCCAGCAGCCCAAGGACAGGGCCGAACACTGAAGCTTTCTTT
.	TRBV10-2	TRBJ2-1	.	CASSESGLPTEYNEQFF	TGCGCCAGCAGTGAGTCGGGCCTCCCGACAGAATACAATGAGCAGTTCTTC
.	TRBV28	TRBJ2-7	many	CASSSTQTWTGYEQYF	TGTGCCAGCAGTTCCACCCAGACCTGGACTGGATACGAGCAGTACTTC
.	TRBV6-1	TRBJ1-5	.	CASSENLAGLNQPQHF	TGTGCCAGCAGTGAAAATCTAGCGGGCCTCAATCAGCCCCAGCATTTT
.	TRBV12-3/TRBV12-4	TRBJ1-1	many	CASSFGSGLGTEAFF	TGTGCCAGCAGTTTTGGGTCAGGGCTGGGCACTGAAGCTTTCTTT
.	TRBV5-1	TRBJ2-6	.	CASSLVFSREHTGANVLTF	TGCGCCAGCAGCTTGGTGTTTTCCAGGGAGCATACTGGGGCCAACGTCCTGACTTTC
.	TRBV6-1	TRBJ1-2	.	CASRDQQGRGYGYTF	TGTGCCAGCAGGGACCAACAGGGTCGGGGCTATGGCTACACCTTC
TRBD1	TRBV5-6	TRBJ2-2	.	CASTGTGGDTGELFF	TGTGCCAGCACCGGGACAGGGGGCGACACCGGGGAGCTGTTTTTT
.	TRBV6-1	TRBJ1-6	few	CASTHRGTTTLHF	TGTGCCAGTACTCATCGGGGTACGACAACCCTCCACTTT
.	TRBV6-1	TRBJ1-1	few	CASSEAEQGEAFF	TGTGCCAGCAGTGAAGCGGAGCAGGGGGAAGCTTTCTTT
.	TRBV6-4	TRBJ1-1	few	CASSDGENTEAFF	TGTGCCAGCAGTGACGGGGAGAACACTGAAGCTTTCTTT
.	TRBV9	TRBJ2-1	.	CASSVVGGMGSNEQFF	TGTGCCAGCAGCGTAGTCGGCGGGATGGGATCCAATGAGCAGTTCTTC
TRBD2	TRBV6-1	TRBJ2-3	few	CASSEDPGLAFPDTQYF	TGTGCCAGCAGTGAGGATCCGGGACTAGCATTCCCAGATACGCAGTATTTT
.	TRBV6-2/TRBV6-3	TRBJ1-2	.	CSSSPFDYGYTF	TGTTCCAGCAGTCCTTTTGACTATGGCTACACCTTC
TRBD1	TRBV15	TRBJ2-7	few	CATREGQGYEQYF	TGTGCCACCAGGGAGGGACAGGGCTACGAGCAGTACTTC
TRBD2	TRBV6-1	TRBJ2-1	.	CASSSGKDYNEQFF	TGTGCCAGCAGCAGCGGGAAGGATTACAATGAGCAGTTCTTC
TRBD1	TRBV2	TRBJ2-2	few	CPSRTGQGNTGELFF	TGTCCCAGCAGGACGGGACAGGGTAACACCGGGGAGCTGTTTTTT
.	TRBV7-3	TRBJ2-7	.	CASSNPSAGREQYF	TGTGCCAGCAGCAACCCCTCCGCGGGGAGGGAGCAGTACTTC
.	TRBV20-1	TRBJ1-1	.	CSAWDLLNTEAFF	TGCAGTGCTTGGGACCTTCTGAACACTGAAGCTTTCTTT
.	TRBV6-4	TRBJ2-1	few	CASSEEPLAYEQFF	TGTGCCAGCAGTGAGGAGCCTCTGGCCTATGAGCAGTTCTTC
TRBD2	TRBV2	TRBJ2-5	.	CASRRAGAGTEETQYF	TGTGCCAGCAGGAGGGCCGGAGCGGGAACTGAGGAGACCCAGTACTTC
TRBD2	TRBV3-1	TRBJ2-5	.	CASSPRTSGRSRETQYF	TGTGCCAGCAGCCCTCGGACTAGCGGGAGGTCTAGAGAGACCCAGTACTTC
.	TRBV7-9	TRBJ2-7	.	CASSLSPHEQYF	TGTGCCAGCAGCCTTAGTCCCCACGAGCAGTACTTC
TRBD1	TRBV18	TRBJ1-3	once	CASSPPGTAGNTIYF	TGTGCCAGCTCACCACCGGGGACAGCTGGAAACACCATATATTTT
TRBD2	TRBV10-2	TRBJ2-1	medium-sized	CASSVLSGAGDNEQFF	TGCGCCAGCAGTGTTCTTAGCGGAGCGGGGGACAATGAGCAGTTCTTC
.	TRBV9	TRBJ2-3	.	CASSVESLDTQYF	TGTGCCAGCAGCGTAGAATCTCTAGATACGCAGTATTTT
.	TRBV12-3/TRBV12-4	TRBJ1-2	medium-sized	CASSLGGVMDGYTF	TGTGCCAGCAGTTTGGGAGGGGTTATGGATGGCTACACCTTC
.	TRBV6-1	TRBJ1-2	.	CASSTMGRPRGYTF	TGTGCCAGCAGTACGATGGGACGGCCCCGTGGCTACACCTTC
.	TRBV4-3	TRBJ2-1	medium-sized	CASSQEESAHPTNEQFF	TGCGCCAGCAGCCAAGAAGAATCGGCCCATCCTACCAATGAGCAGTTCTTC
.	TRBV6-2/TRBV6-3	TRBJ2-5	medium-sized	CATTTSGTRETQYF	TGTGCCACCACAACGTCCGGGACCAGAGAGACCCAGTACTTC
TRBD2	TRBV2	TRBJ2-1	many	CASSGTSGKNEQFF	TGTGCCAGCAGTGGGACTAGCGGGAAGAATGAGCAGTTCTTC
TRBD2	TRBV6-4	TRBJ2-3	.	CASSATSGSTDTQYF	TGTGCCAGCAGTGCGACTAGCGGGAGCACAGATACGCAGTATTTT
.	TRBV28	TRBJ2-7	few	CASSPSHYEQYF	TGTGCCAGCAGCCCTAGCCACTACGAGCAGTACTTC
.	TRBV10-1	TRBJ1-1	large	CASSESRTIVDTEAFF	TGCGCCAGCAGTGAGTCGAGGACCATAGTGGACACTGAAGCTTTCTTT
.	TRBV10-3	TRBJ2-7	medium-sized	CAISETLATSYEQYF	TGTGCCATCAGTGAGACGCTAGCGACCTCCTACGAGCAGTACTTC
TRBD1	TRBV5-1	TRBJ1-1	medium-sized	CASSLRGGADTEAFF	TGCGCCAGCAGCTTAAGAGGGGGCGCGGACACTGAAGCTTTCTTT
TRBD1	TRBV12-3/TRBV12-4	TRBJ2-7	medium-sized	CASSSGQGYEQYF	TGTGCCAGCAGTTCGGGACAGGGCTACGAGCAGTACTTC
.	TRBV20-1	TRBJ1-1	.	CSAKYPGVGTEAFF	TGCAGTGCTAAATATCCAGGGGTTGGGACTGAAGCTTTCTTT
TRBD2	TRBV12-3/TRBV12-4	TRBJ2-1	.	CATTGEVGRAYEQFF	TGTGCCACCACGGGGGAGGTCGGGAGGGCTTATGAGCAGTTCTTC
.	TRBV4-2	TRBJ2-1	.	CASSRVVNEQFF	TGTGCCAGCAGCCGGGTCGTCAATGAGCAGTTCTTC
.	TRBV6-2/TRBV6-3	TRBJ2-7	medium-sized	CASSPPGIYTYEQYF	TGTGCCAGCAGCCCTCCAGGGATTTACACCTACGAGCAGTACTTC
.	TRBV6-5	TRBJ2-7	.	CASSFGTAESSYEQYF	TGTGCCAGCAGTTTCGGGACCGCCGAGAGCTCCTACGAGCAGTACTTC
.	TRBV5-8	TRBJ1-1	few	CASSPWTVWVAFF	TGTGCCAGCAGCCCCTGGACAGTCTGGGTCGCTTTCTTT
.	TRBV4-3	TRBJ2-2	.	CASSQDRIGELFF	TGCGCCAGCAGCCAAGATCGGATAGGGGAGCTGTTTTTT
.	TRBV7-2	TRBJ2-5	.	CASSLEPSVRTQYF	TGTGCCAGCAGCTTAGAACCTTCAGTGAGGACCCAGTACTTC
.	TRBV20-1	TRBJ1-5	.	CSARGGSQINQPQHF	TGCAGTGCTAGGGGGGGCAGCCAAATCAATCAGCCCCAGCATTTT
TRBD1	TRBV12-3/TRBV12-4	TRBJ1-1	.	CASSRQGPNTEAFF	TGTGCCAGCAGCCGACAGGGGCCGAACACTGAAGCTTTCTTT
TRBD1	TRBV6-1	TRBJ2-7	few	CASSGTVGSNEQYF	TGTGCCAGCAGCGGGACAGTCGGGTCAAACGAGCAGTACTTC
.	TRBV2	TRBJ2-7	medium-sized	CASQGDGGGWQYF	TGTGCCAGCCAGGGGGATGGCGGGGGTTGGCAGTACTTC
.	TRBV4-1	TRBJ1-5	.	CASSQEVSQPQHF	TGCGCCAGCAGCCAAGAGGTATCTCAGCCCCAGCATTTT
TRBD1	TRBV6-1	TRBJ1-2	medium-sized	CASRPPGGYGYTF	TGTGCCAGCAGACCCCCAGGGGGCTATGGCTACACCTTC
.	TRBV5-1	TRBJ1-1	medium-sized	CASSLVGNRNTEAFF	TGCGCCAGCAGCTTGGTTGGCAATCGGAACACTGAAGCTTTCTTT
TRBD2	TRBV6-2/TRBV6-3	TRBJ2-1	.	CASSLSGESNEQFF	TGTGCCAGCAGCCTCAGCGGGGAGAGCAATGAGCAGTTCTTC
TRBD1	TRBV12-3/TRBV12-4	TRBJ2-1	many	CASSLMMGQGHSYNEQFF	TGTGCCAGCAGTTTAATGATGGGACAGGGTCACTCCTACAATGAGCAGTTCTTC